The T cell receptor (beta chain) described here comes from a study of identical twins (dated by TCRdb to the mid-2010s). Study-wide context: To test whether fetal clonotypes persist, this study deep-sequenced TCR alpha and beta repertoires from monozygotic twins, from unrelated adults of various ages, and from cord blood. To rule out contamination, the twin experiments were replicated at different times with different library preparation protocols. The study at large found these results: Because the same donors could not be followed over many years, the conclusions depended on cross-sectional statistical analysis. A weaker excess of twin sharing was found in beta out-of-frame sequences because the signal-to-noise ratio was lowered by fewer shared sequences. In monozygotic twins, recombination models systematically underestimated out-of-frame TCR alpha sharing, but the models matched the sharing seen between unrelated individuals. Fewer insertions were carried by abundant cord blood beta clonotypes, a similar but weaker trend appeared in young adult naive repertoires, and no such trend appeared in memory repertoires. Out-of-frame TCR alpha sequences shared between twins showed an excess of low generation-probability sequences compared with coincidental sharing between unrelated individuals. Zero-insertion analyses could be partly confounded by invariant T cells such as MAIT and iNKT, although diverse VJ usage argued against such confounding for most clonotypes.

CDR1 and CDR2 (SGDLS, YYNGEE) derive from the germline V gene. Relative to germline, V is missing 0 bases and J is missing 5 bases, with 6 bases of the junction outside any gene match. The CDR3 covers 15 residues, taking in both the cysteine and the phenylalanine. The read is trimmed to its CDR3 DNA, 45 bases read in frame from base 1. Every donor in the study was a healthy Caucasian. Three pairs of female monozygotic twins, all aged roughly 18 to 29 years, made up the twin cohort. The RNA used for TCR libraries was isolated from peripheral blood mononuclear cells. Library preparation was by 5' RACE. For sequencing, an Illumina HiSeq 2000 was employed. A universal primer binding site was added through template switching, and the final cDNA carried a unique molecular identifier so that TCR cDNA molecules could be counted accurately. First-strand cDNA for TCR alpha and beta chains was synthesized from specific primers in the conserved constant-segment region. To control for contamination, each cDNA library was double barcoded with a SMART-Mk sample barcode plus Illumina barcodes. Two successive PCR steps introduced TruSeq adapter sequences along with Illumina sample barcodes. Sequencing of the TCR alpha and beta cDNA libraries was done on the Illumina HiSeq platform using custom primers. For the original study's pipeline: MiGEC processed the raw reads to extract unique molecular identifiers, while MiXCR was used to determine the CDR3 positions. For each individual, recombination models were inferred using an EM algorithm with the repgenHMM and IGoR tools. The tcR package in R was used for shared clonotype analysis, with sharing normalized by the product of cloneset sizes. To study raw recombination free of thymic and clonal selection effects, out-of-frame nonproductive sequences were analyzed. The public sequencing data were trimmed at Q25 with fastp and processed into clonotypes with MiXCR by TCRdb, which kept only in-frame beta chains. Rows with one shared CDR3 protein collapse into an entry with the most common genes and DNA. TCRdb's processing, not the study's, gives the V and J calls here. Present in this sample are 650,000 to 750,000 distinct CDR3 sequences, 21% of which were seen just once. The top ten constitute approximately 4.3% of the sample.

This clonotype was seen a few times. Its binding antigen is unknown. No base quality information exists; no much larger clone differs at one position. These sequences were also reported in another study, on T cells expressing NK-cell markers. As described in the second report: Three sorted T-cell subsets (CD3+CD56+NKG2C+, CD3+CD56+NKG2C- and CD3+CD56-NKG2C+) from seven to nine donors had their TCR beta-chain repertoires profiled. Among the eight sequenced donors, seven were HCMV-seropositive and one was HCMV-seronegative. To restrict sorting to alphabetaTCR-expressing T cells, an anti-gammadeltaTCR antibody was added in several experiments. For six donors, the dominant CD3+CD56+NKG2C+ clonotypes were among the top 10 CD8+ clonotypes and accounted for 1.0-7.0% of CD8+ T cells. Those dominant clonotypes were again the most abundant among CD3+CD56-NKG2C+ cells in a few donors, at 28.3-60.1%. Whether the expanded NKG2C-expressing T cell clones were specific for HCMV antigens was left unclear. The study sequenced eight donors, all healthy volunteers chosen at random: three men and five women. A commercial ELISA kit detecting HCMV-specific IgG in serum was used to determine HCMV serostatus. Bulk peripheral blood T-cell repertoires were additionally sequenced from unsorted PBMC for about 6 donors. MIGEC handled demultiplexing of the reads and grouping by UMI, while MiTCR was used to assemble and quantify clonotypes. To remove erroneous sequences, TCR cDNA sequences were retained only when supported by two or more reads. The tcR package was used for downstream repertoire analysis, and clonotypes were matched across fractions by CDR3 nucleotide sequence plus V segment. VDJmatch was used to annotate antigen specificity against VDJdb, with one amino acid substitution allowed in CDR3.

Sequencing was performed on PBMCs. The receptor was derived from a woman under 30 in good health. Recombination linked TRBV9 to TRBJ1-1; TRBD1 lines up with 8 middle nucleotides. The CDR3 region has the sequence CASSVGNRGRTEAFF. The nucleotide sequence reads TGTGCCAGCAGCGTAGGAAACAGGGGGAGGACTGAAGCTTTCTTT. Extended through the reference TRBV9 and TRBJ1-1 proteins, this CDR3 yields the full variable domain: DSGVTQTPKHLITATGQRVTLRCSPRSGDLSVYWYQQSLDQGLQFLIQYYNGEERAKGNILERFSAQQFPDLHSELNLSSLELGDSALYFCASSVGNRGRTEAFFGQGTRLTVV.